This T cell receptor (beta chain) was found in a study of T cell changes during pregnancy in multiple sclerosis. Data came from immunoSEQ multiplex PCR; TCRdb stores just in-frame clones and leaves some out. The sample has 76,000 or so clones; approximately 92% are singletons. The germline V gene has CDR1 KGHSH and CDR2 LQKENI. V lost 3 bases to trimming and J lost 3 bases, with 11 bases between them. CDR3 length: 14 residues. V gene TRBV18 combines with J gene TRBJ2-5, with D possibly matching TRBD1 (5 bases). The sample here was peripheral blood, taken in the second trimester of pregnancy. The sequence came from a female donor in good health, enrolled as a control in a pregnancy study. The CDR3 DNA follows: TGTGCCAGCTCACCTGGGGCAGGAAAAGAGACCCAGTACTTC. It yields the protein CASSPGAGKETQYF. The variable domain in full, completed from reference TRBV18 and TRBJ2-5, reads NAGVMQNPRHLVRRRGQEARLRCSPMKGHSHVYWYRQLPEEGLKFMVYLQKENIIDESGMPKERFSAEFPKEGPSILRIQQVVRGDSAAYFCASSPGAGKETQYFGPGTRLLVL.